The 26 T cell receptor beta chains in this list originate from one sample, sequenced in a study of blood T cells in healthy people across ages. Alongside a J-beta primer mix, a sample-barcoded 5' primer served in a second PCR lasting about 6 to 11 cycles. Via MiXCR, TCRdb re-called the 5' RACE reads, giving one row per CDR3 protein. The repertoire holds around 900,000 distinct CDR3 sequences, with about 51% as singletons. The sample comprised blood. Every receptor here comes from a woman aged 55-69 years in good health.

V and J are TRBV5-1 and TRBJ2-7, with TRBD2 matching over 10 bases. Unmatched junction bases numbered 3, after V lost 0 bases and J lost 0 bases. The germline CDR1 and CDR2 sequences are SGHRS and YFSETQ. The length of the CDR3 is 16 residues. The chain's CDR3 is CASSLGGLAFSYEQYF. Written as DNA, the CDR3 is TGCGCCAGCAGCTTGGGGGGACTAGCGTTCTCCTACGAGCAGTACTTC.

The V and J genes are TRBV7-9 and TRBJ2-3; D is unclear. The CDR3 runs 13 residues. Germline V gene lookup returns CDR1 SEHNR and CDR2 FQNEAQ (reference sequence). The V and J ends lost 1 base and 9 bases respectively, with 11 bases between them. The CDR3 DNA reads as TGTGCCAGCAGCTTAGAGGATCCCCCCACGCAGTATTTT. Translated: CASSLEDPPTQYF.

CDR3 in DNA: TGTGCCAGCAGTTTATGGGCCAAGCGGGAGGGCTACGAGCAGTACTTC. Translating gives CASSLWAKREGYEQYF. This sequence joins TRBV28 and TRBJ2-5, with 10 bases that match TRBD2. The closer fit of TRBJ2-7 to the DNA end suggests the J call may be wrong. In germline, CDR1 is MDHEN, CDR2 SYDVKM. The CDR3 has 16 amino acids.

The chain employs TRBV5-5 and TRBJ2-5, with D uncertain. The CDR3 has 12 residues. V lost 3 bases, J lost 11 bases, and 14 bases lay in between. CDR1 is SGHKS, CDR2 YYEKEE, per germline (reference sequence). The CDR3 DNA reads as TGTGCCAGCAGCTCACACGGTACTGAGCAGTACTTC. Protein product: CASSSHGTEQYF. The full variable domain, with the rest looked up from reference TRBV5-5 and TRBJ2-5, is DAGVTQSPTHLIKTRGQQVTLRCSPISGHKSVSWYQQVLGQGPQFIFQYYEKEERGRGNFPDRFSARQFPNYSSELNVNALLLGDSALYLCASSSHGTEQYFGPGTRLLVL.

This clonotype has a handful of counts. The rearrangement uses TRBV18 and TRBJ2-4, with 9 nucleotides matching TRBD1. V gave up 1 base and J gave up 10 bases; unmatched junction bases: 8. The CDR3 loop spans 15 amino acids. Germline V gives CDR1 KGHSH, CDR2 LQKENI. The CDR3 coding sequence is TGTGCCAGCTCACCACAGCCCGGACAGGGGAGTATTCAGTACTTC. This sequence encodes CASSPQPGQGSIQYF.

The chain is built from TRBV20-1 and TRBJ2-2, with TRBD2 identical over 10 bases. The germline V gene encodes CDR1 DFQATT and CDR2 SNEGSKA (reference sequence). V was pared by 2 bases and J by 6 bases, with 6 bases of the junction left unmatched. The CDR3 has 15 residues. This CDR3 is CSARTTSGKSGELFF. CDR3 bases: TGCAGTGCTAGAACTACTAGCGGGAAGTCCGGGGAGCTGTTTTTT.

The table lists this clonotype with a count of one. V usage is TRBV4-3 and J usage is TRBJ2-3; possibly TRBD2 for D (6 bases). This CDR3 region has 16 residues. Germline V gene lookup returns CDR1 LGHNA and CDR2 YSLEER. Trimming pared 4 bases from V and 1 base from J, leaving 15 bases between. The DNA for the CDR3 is TGCGCCAGCAGCCTATCACTGGGGGAGGGCACAGATACGCAGTATTTT. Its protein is CASSLSLGEGTDTQYF.

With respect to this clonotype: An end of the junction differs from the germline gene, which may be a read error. The CDR3 spells CTSSPSGTYEQYF. In DNA, the CDR3 is TGTACCAGCAGCCCGAGCGGGACCTACGAGCAGTACTTC. The rearrangement links TRBV7-9 to TRBJ2-7, with 7 bases lining up with TRBD2. Per the germline V gene, CDR1 is SEHNR and CDR2 is FQNEAQ (reference sequence). This CDR3 spans 13 amino acids.

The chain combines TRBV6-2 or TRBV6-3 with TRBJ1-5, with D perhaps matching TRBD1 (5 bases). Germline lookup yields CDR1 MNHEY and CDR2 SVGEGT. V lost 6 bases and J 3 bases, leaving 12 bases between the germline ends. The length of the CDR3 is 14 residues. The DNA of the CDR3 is TGTGCCAGCAGCCTGGGACTGATCAATCAGCCCCAGCATTTT. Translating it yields CASSLGLINQPQHF.

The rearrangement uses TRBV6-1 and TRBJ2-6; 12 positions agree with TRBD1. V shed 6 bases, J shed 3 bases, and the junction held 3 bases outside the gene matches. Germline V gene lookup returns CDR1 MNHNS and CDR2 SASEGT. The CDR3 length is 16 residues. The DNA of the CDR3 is TGTGCCAGCAGAAGGGACAGGGGGCTTGGGGCCAACGTCCTGACTTTC. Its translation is CASRRDRGLGANVLTF.

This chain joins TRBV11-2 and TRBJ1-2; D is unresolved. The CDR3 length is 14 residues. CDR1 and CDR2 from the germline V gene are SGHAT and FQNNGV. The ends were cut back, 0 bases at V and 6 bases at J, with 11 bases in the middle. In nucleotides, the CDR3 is TGTGCCAGCAGCTTAGATTTACGCGGAGATGGCTACACCTTC. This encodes CASSLDLRGDGYTF.

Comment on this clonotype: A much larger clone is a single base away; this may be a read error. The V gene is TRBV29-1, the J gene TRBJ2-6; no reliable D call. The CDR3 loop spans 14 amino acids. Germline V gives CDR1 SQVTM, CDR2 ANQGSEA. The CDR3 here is CSVEISSGVNVLTF. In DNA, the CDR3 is TGCAGCGTTGAAATCAGTTCTGGGGTCAACGTCCTGACTTTC.

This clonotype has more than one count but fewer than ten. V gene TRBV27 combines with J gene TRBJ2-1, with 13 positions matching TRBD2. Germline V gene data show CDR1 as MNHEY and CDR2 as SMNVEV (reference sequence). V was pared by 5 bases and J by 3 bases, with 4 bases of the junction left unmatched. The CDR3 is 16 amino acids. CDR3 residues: CASSVRLAGGYNEQFF. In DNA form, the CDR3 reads TGTGCCAGCAGTGTCCGACTAGCGGGAGGCTACAATGAGCAGTTCTTC.

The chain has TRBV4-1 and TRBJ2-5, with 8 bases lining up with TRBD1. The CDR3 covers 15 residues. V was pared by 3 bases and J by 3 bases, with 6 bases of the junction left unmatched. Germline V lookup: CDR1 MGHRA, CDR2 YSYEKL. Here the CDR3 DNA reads TGCGCCAGCAGCCACACCCGGGACAGGAAAGAGACCCAGTACTTC. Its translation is CASSHTRDRKETQYF.

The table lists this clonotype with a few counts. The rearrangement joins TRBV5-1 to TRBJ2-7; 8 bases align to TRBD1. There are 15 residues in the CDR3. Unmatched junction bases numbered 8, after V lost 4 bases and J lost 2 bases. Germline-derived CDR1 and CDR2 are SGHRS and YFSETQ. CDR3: CASSRTGIGTYEQYF. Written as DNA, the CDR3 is TGCGCCAGCAGCAGGACAGGGATAGGGACCTACGAGCAGTACTTC.

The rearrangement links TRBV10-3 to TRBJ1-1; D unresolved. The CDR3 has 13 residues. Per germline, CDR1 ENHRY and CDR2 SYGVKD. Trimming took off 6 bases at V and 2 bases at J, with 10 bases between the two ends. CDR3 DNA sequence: TGTGCCATCAGCCCCCACGGAAACACTGAAGCTTTCTTT. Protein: CAISPHGNTEAFF.

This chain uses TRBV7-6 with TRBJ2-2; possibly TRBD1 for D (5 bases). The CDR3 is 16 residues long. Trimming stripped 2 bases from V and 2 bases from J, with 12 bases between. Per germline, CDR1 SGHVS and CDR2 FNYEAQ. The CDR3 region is CASSLLGVGNTGELFF. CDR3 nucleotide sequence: TGTGCCAGCAGCTTATTAGGGGTCGGCAACACCGGGGAGCTGTTTTTT.

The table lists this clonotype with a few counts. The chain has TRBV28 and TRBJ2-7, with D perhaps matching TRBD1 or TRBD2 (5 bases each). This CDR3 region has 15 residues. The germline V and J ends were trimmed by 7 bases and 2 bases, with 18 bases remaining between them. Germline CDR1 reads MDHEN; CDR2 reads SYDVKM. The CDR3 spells CASTTTGTATYEQYF. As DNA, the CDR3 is TGTGCCAGCACAACAACCGGGACCGCGACCTACGAGCAGTACTTC.

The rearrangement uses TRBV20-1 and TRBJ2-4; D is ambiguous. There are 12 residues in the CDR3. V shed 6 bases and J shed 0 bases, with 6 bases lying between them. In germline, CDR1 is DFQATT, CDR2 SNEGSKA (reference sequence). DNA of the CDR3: TGCAGTGCCCAGCTAGCCAAAAACATTCAGTACTTC. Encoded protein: CSAQLAKNIQYF.

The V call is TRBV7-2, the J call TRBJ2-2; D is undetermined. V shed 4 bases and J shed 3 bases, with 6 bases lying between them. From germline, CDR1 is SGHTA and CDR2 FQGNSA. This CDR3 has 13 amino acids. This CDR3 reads CASSSTYTGELFF. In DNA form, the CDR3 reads TGTGCCAGCAGCTCGACTTACACCGGGGAGCTGTTTTTT.

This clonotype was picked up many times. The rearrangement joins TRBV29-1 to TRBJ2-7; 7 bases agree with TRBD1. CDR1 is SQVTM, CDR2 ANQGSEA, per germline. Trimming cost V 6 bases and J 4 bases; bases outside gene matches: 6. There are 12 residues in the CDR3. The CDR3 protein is CSVAPTGYEQYF. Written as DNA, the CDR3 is TGCAGCGTCGCCCCGACAGGGTACGAGCAGTACTTC.

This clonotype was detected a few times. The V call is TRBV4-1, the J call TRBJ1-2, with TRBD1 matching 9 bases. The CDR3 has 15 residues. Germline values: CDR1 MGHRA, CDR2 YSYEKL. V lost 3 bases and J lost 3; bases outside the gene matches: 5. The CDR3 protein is CASSHYRGRDYGYTF. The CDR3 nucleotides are TGCGCCAGCAGCCACTACAGGGGGCGAGACTATGGCTACACCTTC.

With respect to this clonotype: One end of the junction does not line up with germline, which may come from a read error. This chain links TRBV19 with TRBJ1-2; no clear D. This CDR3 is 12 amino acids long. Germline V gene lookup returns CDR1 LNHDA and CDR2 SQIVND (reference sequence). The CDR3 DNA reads TGTGACAGTAACGGACCTAACTATGGCTACACCTTC. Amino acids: CDSNGPNYGYTF.

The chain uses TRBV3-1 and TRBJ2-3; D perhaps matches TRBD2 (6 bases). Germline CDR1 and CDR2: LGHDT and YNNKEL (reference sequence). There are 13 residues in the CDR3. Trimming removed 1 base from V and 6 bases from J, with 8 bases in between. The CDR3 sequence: CASSQARGDTQYF. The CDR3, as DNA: TGTGCCAGCAGCCAAGCACGGGGGGATACGCAGTATTTT.

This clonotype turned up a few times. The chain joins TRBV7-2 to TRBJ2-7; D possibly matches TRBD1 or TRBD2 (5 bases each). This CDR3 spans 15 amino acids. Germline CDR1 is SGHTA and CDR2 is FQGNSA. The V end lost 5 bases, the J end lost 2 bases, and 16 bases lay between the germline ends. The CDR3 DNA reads TGTGCCAGCAGCGAGGGGCTACTTGGTCCCTACGAGCAGTACTTC. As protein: CASSEGLLGPYEQYF.

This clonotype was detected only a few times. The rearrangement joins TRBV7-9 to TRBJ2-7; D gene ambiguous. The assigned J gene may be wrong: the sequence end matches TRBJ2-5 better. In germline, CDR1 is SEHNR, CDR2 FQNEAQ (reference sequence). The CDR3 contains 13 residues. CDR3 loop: CASSPAGFATQYF. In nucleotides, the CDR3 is TGTGCCAGCAGCCCGGCCGGGTTCGCGACCCAGTACTTC.